The entry that follows covers one T cell receptor (beta chain) sequence. Its cognate antigen is unknown. It was by quantitative 5'-RACE with molecular barcodes that TCR beta libraries were made. One entry per CDR3 protein, called by TCRdb with MiXCR from the 5' RACE reads. In the table there are under 850,000 distinct CDR3 sequences, around a fifth of which are singletons. This sample is part of a study of CD8 T cells in ankylosing spondylitis. The length of the CDR3 is 14 residues. From germline, CDR1 is KGHDR and CDR2 SFDVKD. Trimming took off 4 bases at V and 10 bases at J, with 16 bases between the two ends. Study-wide results and limits: Reactive arthritis synovial fluid and blood previously showed some of these motif variants. About 8 highly homologous variants made up a TCR beta motif that seemed to typify ankylosing spondylitis blood. Disease-associated clones were CD8+ and fairly uncommon in peripheral blood.

The chain carries TRBV24-1 and TRBJ1-5; D remains ambiguous. This sequence originates from a male donor with ankylosing spondylitis. The sample consisted of blood, either unsorted or a sorted T cell fraction (not recorded which). The CDR3 DNA follows: TGTGCCACCAGTGACCGAGGACCTTGGGGTCCCCAGCATTTT. As protein: CATSDRGPWGPQHF.